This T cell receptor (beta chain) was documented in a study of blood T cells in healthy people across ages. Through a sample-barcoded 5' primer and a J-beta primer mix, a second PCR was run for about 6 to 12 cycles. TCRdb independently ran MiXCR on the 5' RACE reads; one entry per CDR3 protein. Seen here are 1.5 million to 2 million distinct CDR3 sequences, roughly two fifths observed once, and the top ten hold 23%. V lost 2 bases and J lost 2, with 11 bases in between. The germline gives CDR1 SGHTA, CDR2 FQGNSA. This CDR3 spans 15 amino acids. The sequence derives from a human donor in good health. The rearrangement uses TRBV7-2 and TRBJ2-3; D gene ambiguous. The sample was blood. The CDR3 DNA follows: TGTGCCAGCAGCTTATCCACCATATTCACAGATACGCAGTATTTT. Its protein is CASSLSTIFTDTQYF.